This T cell receptor (beta chain) was captured by sequencing in a study of T cell clonality in common variable immunodeficiency. V was pared by 1 base and J by 1 base, with 5 bases of the junction left unmatched. There are 16 residues in the CDR3. Germline-derived CDR1 and CDR2 are MNHNS and SASEGT. Notes on this clone: Its matching antigen is unknown. The read finishes 3 residues shy of the CDR3 end, and the germline J gene is used to complete it.

Overall study findings and caveats: In common variable immunodeficiency, TCR beta chains reportedly carried fewer deletions and N-nucleotide insertions. CVID patient heterogeneity limited repertoire-clinical complication correlations.

Here immunoSEQ multiplex PCR was the method, and the copy in TCRdb shows in-frame clones only, minus some. The sample was found to contain 25,000 to 30,000 clones, and every one recurs. The chain uses TRBV6-1 and TRBJ1-1; 8 bases fit TRBD1. The receptor comes from a human donor with common variable immunodeficiency. The source material was peripheral blood mononuclear cells. Incomplete CDR3 DNA: TGTGCCAGCAGTGAAGTAATTGGGACAGGGAACACTGAA. Its protein is CASSEVIGTGNTE. The full-length CDR3 reads as CASSEVIGTGNTEAFF.